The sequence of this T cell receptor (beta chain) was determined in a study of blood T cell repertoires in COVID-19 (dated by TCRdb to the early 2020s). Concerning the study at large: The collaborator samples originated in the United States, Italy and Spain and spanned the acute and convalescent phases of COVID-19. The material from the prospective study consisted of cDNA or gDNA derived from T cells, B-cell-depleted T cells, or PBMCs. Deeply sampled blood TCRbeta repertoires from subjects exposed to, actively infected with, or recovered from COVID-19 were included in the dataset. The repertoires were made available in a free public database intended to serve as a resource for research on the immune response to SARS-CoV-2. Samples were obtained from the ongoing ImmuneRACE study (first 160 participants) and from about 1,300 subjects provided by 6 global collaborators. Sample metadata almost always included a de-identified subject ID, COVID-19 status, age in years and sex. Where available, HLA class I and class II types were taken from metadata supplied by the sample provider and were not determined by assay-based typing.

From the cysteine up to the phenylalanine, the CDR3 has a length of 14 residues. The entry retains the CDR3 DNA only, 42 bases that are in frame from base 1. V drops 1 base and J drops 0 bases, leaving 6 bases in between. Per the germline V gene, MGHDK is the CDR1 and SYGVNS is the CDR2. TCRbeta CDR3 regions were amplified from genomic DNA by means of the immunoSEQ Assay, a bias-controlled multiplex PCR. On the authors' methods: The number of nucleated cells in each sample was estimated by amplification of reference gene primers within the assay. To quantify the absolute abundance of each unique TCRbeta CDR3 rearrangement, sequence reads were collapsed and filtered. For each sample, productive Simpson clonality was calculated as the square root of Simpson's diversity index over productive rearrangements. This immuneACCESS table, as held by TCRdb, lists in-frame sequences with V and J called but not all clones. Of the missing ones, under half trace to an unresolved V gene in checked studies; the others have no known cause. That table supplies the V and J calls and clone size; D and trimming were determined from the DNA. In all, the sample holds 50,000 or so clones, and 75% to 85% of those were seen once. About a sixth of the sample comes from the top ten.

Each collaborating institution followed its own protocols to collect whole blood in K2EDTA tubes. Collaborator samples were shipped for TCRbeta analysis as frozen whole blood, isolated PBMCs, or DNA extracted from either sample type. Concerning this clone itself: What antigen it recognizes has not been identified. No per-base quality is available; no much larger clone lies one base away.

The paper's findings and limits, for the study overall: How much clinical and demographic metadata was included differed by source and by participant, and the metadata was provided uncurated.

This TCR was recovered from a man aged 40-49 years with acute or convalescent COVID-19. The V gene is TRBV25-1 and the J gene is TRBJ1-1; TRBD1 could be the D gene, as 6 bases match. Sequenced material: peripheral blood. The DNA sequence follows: TGTGCCAGCAGTGAATGGGGGCTGAACACTGAAGCTTTCTTT. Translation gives CASSEWGLNTEAFF. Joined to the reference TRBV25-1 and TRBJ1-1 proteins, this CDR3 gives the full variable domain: EADIYQTPRYLVIGTGKKITLECSQTMGHDKMYWYQQDPGMELHLIHYSYGVNSTEKGDLSSESTVSRIRTEHFPLTLESARPSHTSQYLCASSEWGLNTEAFFGQGTRLTVV.